A single sample is the source of the 3 T cell receptor beta chains below, sequenced in a study of technical replicates of blood from several donors. Only in-frame clones appear in the TCRdb table, and some are missing; sequencing was by immunoSEQ multiplex PCR. Among 35,000 to 50,000 clones listed, over 95% were seen once. The specimen sequenced was T cells isolated from PBMCs. The receptors shown here come from a human donor in good health.

This clone was picked up one time. V is TRBV25-1 and J is TRBJ2-7; tentatively, D is TRBD2 (6 bases). The germline gives CDR1 MGHDK, CDR2 SYGVNS. V dropped 3 bases and J dropped 2 bases, with 11 bases sitting between them. The CDR3 has 14 amino acids. The CDR3 here is CASSDRDFAYEQYF. The CDR3 nucleotides read TGTGCCAGCAGTGACAGGGACTTCGCCTACGAGCAGTACTTC.

The chain links TRBV5-1 to TRBJ2-6; TRBD1 matches at 8 bases. There are 19 residues in the CDR3. Germline CDR1 is SGHRS and CDR2 is YFSETQ. Trimming cost V 0 bases and J 3 bases; bases outside gene matches: 11. The CDR3 coding sequence is TGCGCCAGCAGCTTGGAGGGTGCGGACAGGGCGTATGGGGCCAACGTCCTGACTTTC. It codes for CASSLEGADRAYGANVLTF.

The V and J genes are TRBV6-5 and TRBJ2-2; 8 bases agree with TRBD1. The germline V gene has CDR1 MNHEY and CDR2 SVGAGI. V shed 2 bases and J 7 bases; nucleotides not matched to a gene: 9. This CDR3 has 16 residues. DNA for the CDR3: TGTGCCAGCAGTTACGACAGGGGAGGCGTTGGCGGGGAGCTGTTTTTT. Its protein is CASSYDRGGVGGELFF.